This TCR beta chain was captured in a study of response to subunit inactivated influenza vaccine. Study-wide findings and caveats: The authors proposed limited new T cell recruitment per seasonal influenza vaccination.

Notes on this clonotype: Its antigen is unknown.

The germline V gene has CDR1 ENHRY and CDR2 SYGVKD. The CDR3 runs 11 residues. Trimming took 3 bases from V and 7 from J, leaving 6 bases between them. TCRdb reprocessed the RT-PCR reads via MiXCR and lists one record per CDR3 protein. The profile shows about 650,000 distinct CDR3 sequences, about 15% of them singletons. The sequence derives from a man aged 45-65 years who received an inactivated influenza vaccine. This chain uses TRBV10-3 with TRBJ1-2, with a possible D match to TRBD1 (5 bases). The sequencing here drew on PBMCs from blood, taken 14 days before vaccination. The CDR3 nucleotides are TGTGCCATCAGTGACAGGGCTGGCTACACCTTC. This codes for CAISDRAGYTF.